The rows below give T cell receptor beta chains drawn from one sample of a study of shared clonotypes between healthy human individuals. Some clones are missing from TCRdb's copy, which holds only in-frame ones; the method was immunoSEQ multiplex PCR. The table includes about 990,000 clones, around 78% detected once. The sample comprised memory CD4+ T cells from PBMCs. The receptor set was obtained from a man younger than 35 in good health. Some clones in this sample may be carry-over from other donors' samples. CDR3s include the opening cysteine and the closing phenylalanine or tryptophan. D genes are given only for firm matches. A clone size is listed for some rows: how often the clone was seen (once, few, many), or a class if it is expanded.

CASSQEVSAGGTDTQYF	TGTGCCAGCAGCCAAGAGGTTTCGGCAGGGGGCACAGATACGCAGTATTTT	.	.	TRBJ2-3	TRBV7-9
CASSPLGARFSGANVLTF	TGTGCCAGCAGCCCCCTCGGGGCCCGCTTCTCTGGGGCCAACGTCCTGACTTTC	few	.	TRBJ2-6	TRBV14
CASSLTGSGIGNEQFF	TGTGCCAGCAGCTTAACGGGTAGCGGGATAGGGAATGAGCAGTTCTTC	.	TRBD2	TRBJ2-1	TRBV7-3
CASSLGPTDTQYF	TGTGCCAGCAGCTTAGGGCCCACAGATACGCAGTATTTT	.	.	TRBJ2-3	TRBV11-3
CASSRTGNEKLFF	TGTGCCAGCAGTCGCACGGGGAATGAAAAACTGTTTTTT	once	.	TRBJ1-4	TRBV2
CASSTLWSEQFF	TGCGCCAGCAGCACGCTATGGAGTGAGCAGTTCTTC	.	.	TRBJ2-1	TRBV10-1
CATSRYATGNGNTIYF	TGTGCCACCAGCAGATACGCGACAGGGAATGGAAACACCATATATTTT	once	TRBD1	TRBJ1-3	TRBV15
CASSRFGRNTEAFF	TGTGCCAGTAGTAGGTTCGGCCGGAACACTGAAGCTTTCTTT	many	.	TRBJ1-1	TRBV19
CASSLGREFTLAKNIQYF	TGTGCCAGCAGCTTAGGGCGGGAGTTCACATTAGCCAAAAACATTCAGTACTTC	few	TRBD2	TRBJ2-4	TRBV7-8
CASSPDRVGYEQYF	TGTGCCAGCAGCCCGGACAGGGTGGGCTACGAGCAGTACTTC	.	TRBD1	TRBJ2-7	TRBV5-4
CASIQRGSYEQYF	TGTGCCAGCATCCAGAGGGGCTCCTACGAGCAGTACTTC	.	.	TRBJ2-7	TRBV27
CASSEWRMNTEAFF	TGTGCCAGCAGTGAATGGCGGATGAACACTGAAGCTTTCTTT	.	.	TRBJ1-1	TRBV25-1
CASSKRDRVAGYTF	TGTGCCAGCAGCAAACGGGACAGGGTTGCTGGCTACACCTTC	.	.	TRBJ1-2	TRBV21-1
CASSPRLGPRPDEQFF	TGTGCCAGCAGCCCCCGGTTAGGTCCTCGGCCAGATGAGCAGTTCTTC	.	.	TRBJ2-1	TRBV11-2
CASSQENWTYEAFF	TGCGCCAGCAGCCAAGAGAATTGGACATATGAAGCTTTCTTT	few	.	TRBJ1-1	TRBV4-1
CASRPDRVGANVLTF	TGCGCCAGCAGACCGGACAGGGTGGGGGCCAACGTCCTGACTTTC	.	TRBD1	TRBJ2-6	TRBV10-2
CAWSVKGLYEQYF	TGTGCCTGGAGTGTAAAGGGGTTATACGAGCAGTACTTC	.	.	TRBJ2-7	TRBV30
CASGGGLAGYEQYF	TGCGCCAGCGGGGGCGGGCTAGCGGGTTACGAGCAGTACTTC	.	TRBD2	TRBJ2-7	TRBV5-1
CASRLPGTSYEQYF	TGTGCCAGCAGACTTCCCGGGACAAGCTACGAGCAGTACTTC	.	.	TRBJ2-7	TRBV28